The 2 T cell receptor beta chains in this list originate from one sample, sequenced in a study of T cell changes during pregnancy in multiple sclerosis. Profiling relied on immunoSEQ multiplex PCR, and the TCRdb table lists in-frame clones only, not all of them. The sample comprises roughly 22,000 clones, roughly 92% of which are singletons, and more than 0.5% rests with the top ten. The material sequenced was CD4+ T cells from peripheral blood mononuclear cells, taken after pregnancy. These TCRs come from a female donor in good health, enrolled as a control in a pregnancy study.

The gene calls are TRBV28 and TRBJ2-5, with 10 bases lining up with TRBD2. V dropped 7 bases and J dropped 5; count of bases not matched to a gene: 19. The CDR3 is 18 amino acids. The germline gives CDR1 MDHEN, CDR2 SYDVKM. Here the CDR3 DNA reads TGTGCCAGCAAACCCGCAGTAACCTTATGGACTAGCGGTGAGACCCAGTACTTC. It codes for CASKPAVTLWTSGETQYF.

The chain couples TRBV27 to TRBJ2-6; weak D call: TRBD2 (6 bases). The CDR3 loop spans 15 amino acids. V gave up 3 bases and J gave up 1 base, with 7 bases separating them. CDR1 is MNHEY, CDR2 SMNVEV, per germline (reference sequence). This chain's CDR3 is CASSFGGSGANVLTF. CDR3 bases: TGTGCCAGCAGTTTTGGGGGGTCTGGGGCCAACGTCCTGACTTTC.